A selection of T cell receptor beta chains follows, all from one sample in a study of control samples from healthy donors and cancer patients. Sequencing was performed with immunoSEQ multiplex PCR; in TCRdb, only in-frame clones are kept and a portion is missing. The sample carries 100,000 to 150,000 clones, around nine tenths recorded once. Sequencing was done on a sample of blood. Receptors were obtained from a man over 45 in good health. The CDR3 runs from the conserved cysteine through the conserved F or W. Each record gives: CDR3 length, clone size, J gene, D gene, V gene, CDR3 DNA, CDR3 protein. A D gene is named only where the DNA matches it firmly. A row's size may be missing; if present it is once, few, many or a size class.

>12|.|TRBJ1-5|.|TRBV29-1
TGCAGCGTTGGAGGACACAATCAGCCCCAGCATTTT
CSVGGHNQPQHF
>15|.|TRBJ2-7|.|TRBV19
TGTGCCAGTAGTAAGGGGAGCTCTAGCTCCTACGAGCAGTACTTC
CASSKGSSSSYEQYF
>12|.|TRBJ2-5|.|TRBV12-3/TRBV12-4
TGTGCCAGCAGAGCCACAGAGGGGACCCAGTACTTC
CASRATEGTQYF
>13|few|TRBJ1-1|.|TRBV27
TGTGCCACCAAGGGGGGGGTGAACACTGAAGCTTTCTTT
CATKGGVNTEAFF
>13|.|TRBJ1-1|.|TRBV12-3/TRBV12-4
TGTGCCAGCAGTTTGCAGCTGAACACTGAAGCTTTCTTT
CASSLQLNTEAFF
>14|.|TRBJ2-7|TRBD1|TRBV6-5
TGTGCCAGCAACCCCCGGAACAGGGGTTACGAGCAGTACTTC
CASNPRNRGYEQYF
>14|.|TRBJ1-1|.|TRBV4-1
TGCGCCAGCAGCCAAGGGGTAATGACGGCTGAAGCTTTCTTT
CASSQGVMTAEAFF
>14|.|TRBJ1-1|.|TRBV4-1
TGCGCCAGCAGCCAAGATACGGTGAACACTGAAGCTTTCTTT
CASSQDTVNTEAFF
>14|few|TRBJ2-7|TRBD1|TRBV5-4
TGTGCCAGCAGCGCCTTACAGGGGACCTACGAGCAGTACTTC
CASSALQGTYEQYF
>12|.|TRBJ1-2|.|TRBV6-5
TGTGCCATCCTACAGGATAACTATGGCTACACCTTC
CAILQDNYGYTF
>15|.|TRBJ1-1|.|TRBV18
TGTGCCAGCTCACCACCGGGCGGATTGAACACTGAAGCTTTCTTT
CASSPPGGLNTEAFF
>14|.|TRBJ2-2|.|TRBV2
TGTGCCAGCAGCCTGGGACAGAACACCGGGGAGCTGTTTTTT
CASSLGQNTGELFF
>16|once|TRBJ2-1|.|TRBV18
TGTGCCAGCTCACTAAAGACAGTCCCCATCTACAATGAGCAGTTCTTC
CASSLKTVPIYNEQFF
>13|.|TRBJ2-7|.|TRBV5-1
TGCGCCAGCAGCCCGGACATTAACTACGAGCAGTACTTC
CASSPDINYEQYF
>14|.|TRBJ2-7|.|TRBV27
TGTGCCAGCACTTGGGCCGCTAGCTCCTACGAGCAGTACTTC
CASTWAASSYEQYF
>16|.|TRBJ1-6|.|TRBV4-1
TGCGCCAGCCGAGGAACTCCTGGTTGGGATAATTCACCCCTCCACTTT
CASRGTPGWDNSPLHF
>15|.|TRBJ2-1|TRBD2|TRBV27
TGTGCCAGCAGTTCGGGACTAGCGGCCATCAATGAGCAGTTCTTC
CASSSGLAAINEQFF
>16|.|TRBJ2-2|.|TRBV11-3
TGTGCCAGCAGCTCCGCAGGGGCGGCTTATACCGGGGAGCTGTTTTTT
CASSSAGAAYTGELFF
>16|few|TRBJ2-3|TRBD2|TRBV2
TGTGCCAGCAGGGTTGGACTAGCGGGGGGGTCAGATACGCAGTATTTT
CASRVGLAGGSDTQYF
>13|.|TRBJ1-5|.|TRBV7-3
TGTGCCAGCAGCTTAAACCCCAATCAGCCCCAGCATTTT
CASSLNPNQPQHF
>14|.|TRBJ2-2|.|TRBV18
TGTGCCAGCTCGCCCGGGACTTCCACCGGGGAGCTGTTTTTT
CASSPGTSTGELFF
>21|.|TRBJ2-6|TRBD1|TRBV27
TGTGCCAGCAGTTTATCACCCCGGCGGACAGGTTCGTACTCTGGGGCCAACGTCCTGACTTTC
CASSLSPRRTGSYSGANVLTF
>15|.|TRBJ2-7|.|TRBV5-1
TGCGCCAGCAGCACGGGTGACAGGCTAAGTAGGGAGCAGTACTTC
CASSTGDRLSREQYF
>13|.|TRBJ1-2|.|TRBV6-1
TGTGCCAGCAGTGAAAACACGGCCCATGGCTACACCTTC
CASSENTAHGYTF
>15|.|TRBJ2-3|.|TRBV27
TGTGCCAGCAGTCCCCTTAATTTCGGGGCAGATACGCAGTATTTT
CASSPLNFGADTQYF
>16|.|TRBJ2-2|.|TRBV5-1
TGCGCCAGCAACGCACCCGGGACGGAGAACACCGGGGAGCTGTTTTTT
CASNAPGTENTGELFF
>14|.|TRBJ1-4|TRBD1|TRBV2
TGTGCCAGCAGTGAAACAGGGGGTAATGAAAAACTGTTTTTT
CASSETGGNEKLFF
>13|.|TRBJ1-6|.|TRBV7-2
TGTGCCAGCAGCTTAGAAGGTGGATCACCCCTCCACTTT
CASSLEGGSPLHF
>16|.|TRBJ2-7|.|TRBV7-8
TGTGCCAGCAGCTTAGGATTCGGGGGTAAGACGCACGAGCAGTACTTC
CASSLGFGGKTHEQYF
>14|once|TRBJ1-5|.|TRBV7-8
TGTGCCAGCAGCTTTTCAGGGGTGAATCAGCCCCAGCATTTT
CASSFSGVNQPQHF
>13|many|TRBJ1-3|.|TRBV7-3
TGTGCCAGCAGCTTAAAGGCTGGAAACACCATATATTTT
CASSLKAGNTIYF
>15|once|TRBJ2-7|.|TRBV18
TGTGCCAGCTCACCTGATACGCCCTACTCCTACGAGCAGTACTTC
CASSPDTPYSYEQYF
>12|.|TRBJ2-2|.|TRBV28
TGTGCCAGCCGGATAAGCACCGGGGAGCTGTTTTTT
CASRISTGELFF
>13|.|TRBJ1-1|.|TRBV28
TGTGCCAGCAAGAGGTCGAACAGCGCTGAAGCTTTCTTT
CASKRSNSAEAFF
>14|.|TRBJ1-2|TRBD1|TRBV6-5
TGTGCCAGCAGAGAGCCCACAGGGGGCGCGGGCTACACCTTC
CASREPTGGAGYTF
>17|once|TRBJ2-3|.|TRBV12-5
TGTGCTAGTGGTTCCAGGGAGGCCCCTAGGGACACAGATACGCAGTATTTT
CASGSREAPRDTDTQYF
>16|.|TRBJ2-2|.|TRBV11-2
TGTGCCAGCAGCTCCTTCGGGACTTTGAACACCGGGGAGCTGTTTTTT
CASSSFGTLNTGELFF
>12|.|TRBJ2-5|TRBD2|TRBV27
TGTGCCACCCGGACTAGCGTGGAGACCCAGTACTTC
CATRTSVETQYF
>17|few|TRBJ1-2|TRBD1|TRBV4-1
TGCGCCAGCAGCCTCTGGGCGGCACAAGGGGGCATCTATGGCTACACCTTC
CASSLWAAQGGIYGYTF
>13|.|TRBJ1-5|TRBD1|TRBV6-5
TGTGCCAGCAGCCAGGGGGCTGTTCAGCCCCAGCATTTT
CASSQGAVQPQHF
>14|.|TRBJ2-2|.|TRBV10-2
TGCGCCAGCAGTATGGGAGTTTGGGCCGGGGAGCTGTTTTTT
CASSMGVWAGELFF
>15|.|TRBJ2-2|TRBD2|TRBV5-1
TGCGCCAGCAGCCTAGCGGGGGCGAACACCGGGGAGCTGTTTTTT
CASSLAGANTGELFF
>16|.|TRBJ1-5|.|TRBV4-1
TGCGCCAGCAGCCAAGATAGGGGAGGGCCCAATCAGCCCCAGCATTTT
CASSQDRGGPNQPQHF
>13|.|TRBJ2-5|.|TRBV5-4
TGTGCCAGCAGGGGAACAGGCAAAGAGACCCAGTACTTC
CASRGTGKETQYF
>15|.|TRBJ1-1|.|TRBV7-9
TGTGCCAGCAGCTTAGTAGCAGTTGGCGGGACTGAAGCTTTCTTT
CASSLVAVGGTEAFF
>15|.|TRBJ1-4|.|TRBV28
TGTGCCAGTCGTTATTCCGGACAGAGTAATGAAAAACTGTTTTTT
CASRYSGQSNEKLFF
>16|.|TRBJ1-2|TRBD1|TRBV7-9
TGTGCCAGCAACGCCGGGACAGGACTAGGAAACTATGGCTACACCTTC
CASNAGTGLGNYGYTF
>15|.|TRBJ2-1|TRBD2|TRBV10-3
TGTGCCATCAGTGAGTCGACTAGCGGGTACAATGAGCAGTTCTTC
CAISESTSGYNEQFF
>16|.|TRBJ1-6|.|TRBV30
TGTGCCTGGAGTGTAGTCTTCAGTAATATTCCTTCACCCCTCCACTTT
CAWSVVFSNIPSPLHF
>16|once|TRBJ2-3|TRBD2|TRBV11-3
TGTGCCAGCAGCTTACTAGCTAGCGGAAGCACAGATACGCAGTATTTT
CASSLLASGSTDTQYF
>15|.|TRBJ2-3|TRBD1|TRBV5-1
TGCGCCAGCAGCATAAGACAGGGGCCCCCAGATACGCAGTATTTT
CASSIRQGPPDTQYF
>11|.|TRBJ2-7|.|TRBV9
TGTGCCAGCAGCGTATCCTACGAGCAGTACTTC
CASSVSYEQYF
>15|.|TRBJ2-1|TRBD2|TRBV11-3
TGTGCCAGCAGCTTTAGCGGGGGGAAAAACAATGAGCAGTTCTTC
CASSFSGGKNNEQFF
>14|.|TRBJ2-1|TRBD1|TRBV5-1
TGCGCCAGCAGCACAACCTTACAGGGGGGTGAGCAGTTCTTC
CASSTTLQGGEQFF
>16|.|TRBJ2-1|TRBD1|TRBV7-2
TGTGCCAGCAGCTCCGGGACAGGGGGGACTTACAATGAGCAGTTCTTC
CASSSGTGGTYNEQFF
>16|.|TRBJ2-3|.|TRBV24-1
TGTGCCACCAGTGATTTGCAAGGCAGGCATACAGATACGCAGTATTTT
CATSDLQGRHTDTQYF
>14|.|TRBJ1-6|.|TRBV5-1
TGCGCCAGCACCAATGGGGGGGCGTATTCACCCCTCCACTTT
CASTNGGAYSPLHF
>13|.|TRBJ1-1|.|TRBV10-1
TGCGCCAGCAGTCCTCAGGGGTCCACTGAAGCTTTCTTT
CASSPQGSTEAFF
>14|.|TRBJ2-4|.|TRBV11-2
TGTGCCAGCAGCTCCCGACTTACCAAAAACATTCAGTACTTC
CASSSRLTKNIQYF
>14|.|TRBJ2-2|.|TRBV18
TGTGCCAGCTCACCACCGGCTAGGGAAGGGGAGCTGTTTTTT
CASSPPAREGELFF